The following is a TCR beta chain sequence with its context. Its antigen is currently unknown. These data are taken from a study of long-term antiretroviral therapy in people with HIV. Notes on the study in general: Repertoires from HIV showed CDR3 length ranges narrower than those of controls. Pre-ART clonal expansion yielded clones that dominated the repertoire at all time points.

Runs used v3.0 of the immunoSEQ assay and were done at survey level. TCRdb's table, derived via immunoSEQ multiplex PCR, lists solely in-frame clones and lacks some. This sample has 25,000 to 30,000 clones, with roughly 92% found just once. Per donor, a minimum of one pre-ART and a minimum of two post-ART PBMC samples were available. Specimens held about 0.85-11 million cryopreserved PBMC prior to DNA extraction. The V gene end was trimmed by 6 bases and the J gene end by 7 bases; junction bases not matched to a gene: 6. In germline, CDR1 is MNHEY, CDR2 SVGAGI. The CDR3 loop spans 14 amino acids. J is TRBJ2-2 and V is TRBV6-5; 9 nucleotides line up with TRBD1. The source is a woman aged 40 to 50 with HIV. Sequencing was performed on unsorted PBMCs, taken approximately 6.3 years after starting antiretroviral therapy. CDR3: CASSLDRGIGELFF. The CDR3 DNA is TGTGCCAGCAGCCTGGACAGGGGAATCGGGGAGCTGTTTTTT.